Listed here is a single T cell receptor (beta chain). The antigen remains undetermined. Unique-molecular-identifier-tagged TCR beta cDNA libraries were used. A single record per CDR3 protein comes from TCRdb applying MiXCR to the PCR reads. The data hold around 770,000 distinct CDR3 sequences, with 35% to 55% observed a single time. The CDR3 loop spans 17 amino acids. Deletions cut 3 bases from V and 0 bases from J, with 15 bases between. Per the germline V gene, CDR1 is MNHEY and CDR2 is SMNVEV (reference sequence). The data belong to a study of post-analysis software for immune sequencing data. The study, taken as a whole, reports: About 5 TRBV segments appeared more often in patients than in controls, and TRBV5-6, TRBV5-1 and TRBV20-1 were among these.

V gene TRBV27 combines with J gene TRBJ2-1, with a possible D match to TRBD1 (6 bases). The TCR comes from a girl aged 10 to 17 with multiple sclerosis. Sequenced sample: blood. CDR3 bases: TGTGCCAGCAGTTTTGCAGGGGATTCCCCCTCCTACAATGAGCAGTTCTTC. This encodes CASSFAGDSPSYNEQFF.